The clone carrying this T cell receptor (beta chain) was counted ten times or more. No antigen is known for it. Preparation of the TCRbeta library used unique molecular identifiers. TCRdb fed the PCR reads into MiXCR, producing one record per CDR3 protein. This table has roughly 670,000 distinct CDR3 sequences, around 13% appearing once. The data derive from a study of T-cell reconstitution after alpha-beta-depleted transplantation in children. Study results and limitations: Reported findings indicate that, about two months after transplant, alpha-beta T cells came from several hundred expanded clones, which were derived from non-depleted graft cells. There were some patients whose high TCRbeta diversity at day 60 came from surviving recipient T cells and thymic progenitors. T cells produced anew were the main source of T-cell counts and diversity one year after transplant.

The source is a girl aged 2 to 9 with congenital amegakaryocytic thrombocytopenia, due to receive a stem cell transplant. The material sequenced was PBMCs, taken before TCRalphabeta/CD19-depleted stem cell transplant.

The CDR3 is CSAREGWAGAHEQFF. For the CDR3, the DNA is TGCAGTGCTAGAGAAGGTTGGGCAGGTGCCCATGAGCAGTTCTTC. The rearrangement joins TRBV20-1 to TRBJ2-1, with unresolved D. From germline, CDR1 is DFQATT and CDR2 SNEGSKA (reference sequence). Trimming removed 0 bases from V and 8 bases from J, with 17 bases in between. This CDR3 is built from 15 residues.